This T cell receptor beta chain is from a study of response to subunit inactivated influenza vaccine. As for this clonotype: No antigen is known for it.

Study-level points and caveats: T cells newly recruited by each seasonal influenza vaccination are few, the authors suggested.

Germline assignment: CDR1 LGHDT and CDR2 YNNKEL (reference sequence). Deletions cut 1 base from V and 5 bases from J, with 11 bases between. The CDR3 length is 14 residues. From the RT-PCR reads, TCRdb called clonotypes with MiXCR, one entry per CDR3 protein. The sample records 530,000 or so distinct CDR3 sequences, 12% to 15% being singletons. The chain employs TRBV3-1 and TRBJ1-1, with a weak D call TRBD1 (5 bases). Sequenced here: PBMCs from blood, sampled less than 13 days after vaccination. The receptor comes from a man aged 50-59 years who received an inactivated influenza vaccine. As DNA, the CDR3 is TGTGCCAGCAGCCAAGCGGGGGAGGGGACTGAAGCTTTCTTT. Translating gives CASSQAGEGTEAFF.